Detailed here is one T cell receptor (beta chain). These data originate in a study of blood T cell repertoires in COVID-19. The CDR3 runs to 16 residues. J was trimmed by 0 bases and V by 5 bases; bases with no gene match: 7. Germline V gene data show CDR1 as SNHLY and CDR2 as FYNNEI. In the authors' workflow: Estimation of nucleated cell counts was performed using reference gene primer amplification. Clones were read by immunoSEQ multiplex PCR, and TCRdb kept only the in-frame ones, dropping some. The V and J calls and the clone size are those of that table, but D and trimming were determined from the DNA. This sample carries 250,000 to 300,000 clones, 80% to 90% of them seen once, and the ten largest clones take 5% to 6%.

The source is a man older than 75 with acute or convalescent COVID-19. This chain uses TRBV2 with TRBJ1-3; TRBD1 agrees at 7 bases. Sequencing used peripheral blood. This chain's CDR3 is CASSNTGVSSGNTIYF. DNA of the CDR3: TGTGCCAGCAGTAATACAGGGGTGAGCTCTGGAAACACCATATATTTT.